Each of the 15 T cell receptor beta chains below was sequenced from the same sample in a study of shared clonotypes between healthy human individuals (TCRdb year 2020). The method behind the library was the immunoSEQ multiplex PCR assay. Held by TCRdb, this immuneACCESS table contains in-frame sequences only and omits some clones. Under half of the omission traces to an unresolved V gene where checked; the cause of the rest is unknown. The sample contains about 2.5 million clones, 85% to 95% of them found a single time. The top ten hold 0.37% of the sample. The sample taken for sequencing was naive CD4+ T cells from PBMCs. The cell subset or site label, as the study defines it: CD45RA+ positively selected. The source is a man between 18 and 35 years old in good health. Some clones in this sample may be carry-over from other donors' samples.

This rearrangement joins TRBV4-2 to TRBJ2-2; a possible D gene is TRBD2 (5 bases). Germline V lookup: CDR1 LGHNA, CDR2 YNFKEQ. This CDR3 has 18 residues. V was pared by 0 bases and J by 3 bases, with 17 bases between. The CDR3 nucleotides read TGTGCCAGCAGCCAAGAAGTAGGGCTAGCAGCCTACACCGGGGAGCTGTTTTTT. Amino acids: CASSQEVGLAAYTGELFF.

A word on this clone: The same CDR3 can be traced to other DNA sequences in this sample. V and J are TRBV5-4 and TRBJ2-2, with 8 bases lining up with TRBD1. The CDR3 loop spans 15 amino acids. V shed 3 bases and J 1 base; nucleotides not matched to a gene: 2. CDR1 SGHNT and CDR2 YYREEE come from the germline V gene (reference sequence). The CDR3 nucleotides are TGTGCCAGCAGCTCCGGACAGGGGAACACCGGGGAGCTGTTTTTT. As protein: CASSSGQGNTGELFF.

The rearrangement joins TRBV18 to TRBJ2-3; D perhaps matches TRBD2 (5 bases). CDR1 is KGHSH and CDR2 is LQKENI in the germline V gene. The CDR3 is made up of 17 amino acids. V gave up 3 bases and J gave up 1 base, with 17 bases separating them. DNA for the CDR3: TGTGCCAGCTCACCCATCGTCGGGGTGGTGGGCACAGATACGCAGTATTTT. It yields the protein CASSPIVGVVGTDTQYF. The full variable domain, completed using reference TRBV18 and TRBJ2-3, is NAGVMQNPRHLVRRRGQEARLRCSPMKGHSHVYWYRQLPEEGLKFMVYLQKENIIDESGMPKERFSAEFPKEGPSILRIQQVVRGDSAAYFCASSPIVGVVGTDTQYFGPGTRLTVL.

This clone showed up just a few times. The chain employs TRBV5-6 and TRBJ1-1; 11 bases are shared with TRBD1. The CDR3 is 16 residues long. V shed 3 bases, J shed 2 bases, and the junction held 6 bases outside the gene matches. Germline V gene data show CDR1 as SGHDT and CDR2 as YYEEEE. In nucleotides, the CDR3 is TGTGCCAGCAGCTCCGTCGGGACAGGGGGTAACACTGAAGCTTTCTTT. Amino acids: CASSSVGTGGNTEAFF.

The chain links TRBV28 to TRBJ1-1, with unresolved D. Deletions cut 3 bases from V and 10 bases from J, with 12 bases between. This CDR3 contains 12 residues. Germline-derived CDR1 and CDR2 are MDHEN and SYDVKM. The CDR3 DNA is TGTGCCAGCAGTTTTCTGTGGTCGGGAGCTTTCTTT. It encodes CASSFLWSGAFF.

The rearrangement links TRBV5-1 to TRBJ2-1; D is undetermined. Germline CDR1 is SGHRS and CDR2 is YFSETQ. V was pared by 4 bases and J by 5 bases, with 16 bases between. This CDR3 comprises 15 residues. CDR3 coding DNA: TGCGCCAGCAGCCTCGGTAGGTTGCTCGACAATGAGCAGTTCTTC. As protein: CASSLGRLLDNEQFF.

The V call is TRBV5-1, the J call TRBJ1-3; a weak D match, TRBD1 (5 bases). The CDR3 is 16 residues long. The germline gives CDR1 SGHRS, CDR2 YFSETQ. The V and J ends lost 0 bases and 0 bases respectively, with 10 bases between them. CDR3 amino acids: CASSLELGASGNTIYF. The CDR3 coding sequence is TGCGCCAGCAGCTTGGAGCTAGGGGCCTCTGGAAACACCATATATTTT. The variable domain in full, completed from reference TRBV5-1 and TRBJ1-3, reads KAGVTQTPRYLIKTRGQQVTLSCSPISGHRSVSWYQQTPGQGLQFLFEYFSETQRNKGNFPGRFSGRQFSNSRSEMNVSTLELGDSALYLCASSLELGASGNTIYFGEGSWLTVV.

The chain employs TRBV18 and TRBJ1-1, with D possibly matching TRBD1 (6 bases). The V end was cut by 3 bases, the J end by 4 bases, with 15 bases between. The CDR3 loop spans 15 amino acids. Germline V gene data show CDR1 as KGHSH and CDR2 as LQKENI. CDR3 sequence: CASSPQGGGPTEAFF. Here the CDR3 DNA reads TGTGCCAGCTCACCCCAGGGAGGGGGTCCCACTGAAGCTTTCTTT.

As to this clone: At the DNA level, this CDR3 is encoded by other sequences in the same sample as well. The V call is TRBV7-6, the J call TRBJ2-5, with D possibly being TRBD2 (5 bases). The CDR3 is 13 residues long. Germline V gene lookup returns CDR1 SGHVS and CDR2 FNYEAQ. The V gene lost 1 base and the J gene lost 4 bases, with 7 bases spanning the gap. CDR3 loop: CASSLGGRETQYF. The DNA of the CDR3 is TGTGCCAGCAGCTTAGGAGGGAGAGAGACCCAGTACTTC.

The table lists this clone with a count of one. The V call is TRBV25-1, the J call TRBJ1-1; 7 bases fit TRBD1. Germline CDR1 and CDR2: MGHDK and SYGVNS. J was trimmed by 0 bases and V by 3 bases; bases with no gene match: 7. The CDR3 extends over 16 amino acids. Here the CDR3 DNA reads TGTGCCAGCAGTGATCAAGGGGGCAGGGTGAACACTGAAGCTTTCTTT. Protein sequence: CASSDQGGRVNTEAFF.

The rearrangement joins TRBV5-1 to TRBJ1-4; D call uncertain. Germline CDR1 reads SGHRS; CDR2 reads YFSETQ. V lost 0 bases and J lost 5, with 14 bases in between. This CDR3 comprises 16 residues. CDR3 coding DNA: TGCGCCAGCAGCTTGGAACGGGGAGATGGGAATGAAAAACTGTTTTTT. This encodes CASSLERGDGNEKLFF.

The chain uses TRBV6-1 and TRBJ1-5; D is possibly TRBD1 (5 bases). Trimming left V 1 base short and J 1 base short, with 17 bases between. Germline-derived CDR1 and CDR2 are MNHNS and SASEGT. The CDR3 consists of 18 residues. This CDR3 reads CASSEVGGIIGSNQPQHF. In DNA form, the CDR3 reads TGTGCCAGCAGTGAAGTGGGGGGAATCATCGGAAGCAATCAGCCCCAGCATTTT.

In its sample, this clone was seen once. This sample includes further DNA sequences coding for the same CDR3. The chain combines TRBV5-1 with TRBJ2-5; no clear D. Germline V CDR1 and CDR2: SGHRS, YFSETQ. With 4 bases removed from V and 5 bases from J, the gap between germline ends came to 9 bases. The CDR3 covers 12 residues. The CDR3 DNA reads as TGCGCCAGCAGCCTGGTTGGGGAGACCCAGTACTTC. This encodes CASSLVGETQYF.

The CDR3: CASSQDPPTRDGGRQTDTQYF. The DNA for the CDR3 is TGCGCCAGCAGCCAAGATCCTCCGACGCGGGACGGCGGGAGGCAGACAGATACGCAGTATTTT. This sequence joins TRBV4-1 and TRBJ2-3; 8 nucleotides line up with TRBD2. Germline lookup yields CDR1 MGHRA and CDR2 YSYEKL. This CDR3 has 21 amino acids. V lost 0 bases to trimming and J lost 3 bases; unmatched junction nucleotides: 20.

With regard to this clone: At one boundary the junction diverges from the germline segment, which might be a read error. J is TRBJ1-5 and V is TRBV5-1; D gene ambiguous. The CDR3 loop spans 14 amino acids. Germline CDR1 SGHRS, CDR2 YFSETQ. For the CDR3, the DNA is TGCGCCAGCAGCTTGGGGCCAGCAGATCAGGCCCAGCATTTT. Residues: CASSLGPADQAQHF.